These 30 T cell receptor beta chains were all obtained from the same sample, sequenced in a study of T cell repertoires in cytomegalovirus infection. TCRdb passed the reads through MiXCR, listing each CDR3 protein once. Here the sample spans approximately 910,000 distinct CDR3 sequences, roughly 30% being singletons. Their antigens remain unidentified. The starting material was cultured CD8+ T cells from PBMCs, obtained from culture after CMV antigen stimulation. The receptors originated from a human donor in good health (CMV status not recorded). Some clones in this sample may be carry-over from other donors' samples.

This clonotype turned up a few times. The rearrangement links TRBV6-5 to TRBJ2-7; 10 positions match TRBD2. This CDR3 contains 16 residues. The germline V gene has CDR1 MNHEY and CDR2 SVGAGI. V trimming: 5 bases; J trimming: 1 base; junction bases outside the gene matches: 8. In DNA, the CDR3 is TGTGCCAGCAGTGTAACGGGACTAGCGTTTTCCTACGAGCAGTACTTC. This encodes CASSVTGLAFSYEQYF.

This clonotype was counted only a few times. The gene calls are TRBV28 and TRBJ2-4; D is unclear. The V and J ends lost 4 bases and 6 bases respectively, with 22 bases between them. The CDR3 has 17 amino acids. Germline V CDR1 and CDR2: MDHEN, SYDVKM. This CDR3 is CASSSHLRRTDLNIQYF. In nucleotides, the CDR3 is TGTGCCAGCAGTTCTCACCTAAGGCGGACCGACTTAAACATTCAGTACTTC.

A few counts support this clonotype. This chain uses TRBV27 with TRBJ1-1; no definite D call. The germline V gene encodes CDR1 MNHEY and CDR2 SMNVEV (reference sequence). V was cut by 1 base and J by 2 bases, with 11 bases left in between. This CDR3 contains 15 residues. CDR3 region: CASSLFSPLNTEAFF. CDR3 coding DNA: TGTGCCAGCAGTTTATTCAGCCCTCTAAACACTGAAGCTTTCTTT.

This clonotype was seen a few times. The CDR3 sequence: CASSKRTSGGPNTGELFF. Written as DNA, the CDR3 is TGTGCCAGCAGTAAACGGACTAGCGGGGGGCCGAACACCGGGGAGCTGTTTTTT. The chain joins TRBV6-6 to TRBJ2-2; the match to TRBD2 covers 14 bases. Germline CDR1 reads MNHNY; CDR2 reads SVGAGI (reference sequence). The V gene end was trimmed by 5 bases and the J gene end by 0 bases; junction bases not matched to a gene: 5. The CDR3 is 18 residues long.

This clonotype has just a few counts. The chain links TRBV6-6 to TRBJ2-2, with no clear D. The CDR3 loop spans 13 amino acids. Germline V gene sequence: CDR1 MNHNY, CDR2 SVGAGI (reference sequence). The V end was cut by 0 bases, the J end by 6 bases, with 5 bases between. The CDR3: CASSYSNPGELFF. The CDR3 bases are TGTGCCAGCAGTTACTCAAACCCCGGGGAGCTGTTTTTT.

This rearrangement joins TRBV15 to TRBJ2-1; 12 positions match TRBD2. This CDR3 contains 17 residues. After removal of 2 bases from V and 2 bases from J, the junction contained 4 bases not matched to a gene. The germline CDR1 and CDR2 sequences are LNHNV and YYDKDF (reference sequence). CDR3 nucleotides: TGTGCCACCAGCAGAACGACTAGCGGGGGACCCTACAATGAGCAGTTCTTC. This encodes CATSRTTSGGPYNEQFF.

This clonotype was detected a few times. The CDR3 loop reads CASSFPGTVERTDTQYF. The CDR3 DNA follows: TGTGCCAGCAGTTTCCCGGGGACGGTTGAACGCACAGATACGCAGTATTTT. The chain has TRBV12-3 or TRBV12-4 and TRBJ2-3; D may match TRBD1 or TRBD2 (5 bases each). Trimming took off 3 bases at V and 1 base at J, with 17 bases between the two ends. The CDR3 contains 17 residues.

This clonotype was seen a handful of times. The genes are TRBV7-2 and TRBJ1-3; D gene uncertain. The germline V and J ends were trimmed by 2 bases and 0 bases, with 8 bases remaining between them. Germline CDR1 is SGHTA and CDR2 is FQGNSA. The CDR3 runs 15 residues. The CDR3 spells CASSLRTGSGNTIYF. In nucleotides, the CDR3 is TGTGCCAGCAGCTTAAGGACGGGCTCTGGAAACACCATATATTTT.

This clonotype was observed a few times. The chain carries TRBV28 and TRBJ1-5, with D unclear. The germline gives CDR1 MDHEN, CDR2 SYDVKM. Trimming removed 6 bases at V and 1 base at J, with 13 bases between. The CDR3 length is 15 residues. The CDR3 DNA sequence: TGTGCCAGCAGCATGATCGGGGAGAGCAATCAGCCCCAGCATTTT. Encoded protein: CASSMIGESNQPQHF.

The CDR3 DNA reads as TGTGCCAGCAGCTTAGCGGGGGTGGAAAATGAGCAGTTCTTC. It specifies CASSLAGVENEQFF. J is TRBJ2-1 and V is TRBV7-6, with D tentatively TRBD1 or TRBD2 (5 bases each). V lost 0 bases and J lost 7, with 10 bases in between. The V gene's germline CDR1 is SGHVS and CDR2 FNYEAQ. This CDR3 has 14 amino acids.

This rearrangement joins TRBV6-2 or TRBV6-3 to TRBJ2-7; no firm D call. Germline-derived CDR1 and CDR2 are MNHEY and SVGEGT. Trimming took 8 bases from V and 6 from J, leaving 14 bases between them. This CDR3 comprises 12 residues. DNA for the CDR3: TGTGCCAGCGCCGAGCTGCTCGGCGAGCAGTACTTC. Amino acids: CASAELLGEQYF.

V usage is TRBV29-1 and J usage is TRBJ1-2; D may be TRBD1 (5 bases). Trimming took off 6 bases at V and 0 bases at J, with 17 bases between the two ends. Germline CDR1 is SQVTM and CDR2 is ANQGSEA. The CDR3 covers 15 residues. CDR3 bases: TGCAGCGTCCCCGTACAGGATAAAGCTAACTATGGCTACACCTTC. The encoded protein is CSVPVQDKANYGYTF. The whole variable domain, remainder taken from reference TRBV29-1 and TRBJ1-2, is SAVISQKPSRDICQRGTSLTIQCQVDSQVTMMFWYRQQPGQSLTLIATANQGSEATYESGFVIDKFPISRPNLTFSTLTVSNMSPEDSSIYLCSVPVQDKANYGYTFGSGTRLTVV.

The chain is built from TRBV13 and TRBJ2-1, with D unresolved. Germline CDR1 is PRHDT and CDR2 is FYEKMQ (reference sequence). Trimming shortened V by 5 bases and J by 0 bases, and 11 bases separated the two germline ends. The CDR3 totals 15 residues. CDR3 DNA: TGTGCCAGCAGCCCCGACCCCGGCTCCTACAATGAGCAGTTCTTC. Residues: CASSPDPGSYNEQFF. Full variable domain (outside the CDR3, taken from reference TRBV13 and TRBJ2-1): AAGVIQSPRHLIKEKRETATLKCYPIPRHDTVYWYQQGPGQDPQFLISFYEKMQSDKGSIPDRFSAQQFSDYHSELNMSSLELGDSALYFCASSPDPGSYNEQFFGPGTRLTVL.

The chain links TRBV6-5 to TRBJ1-5; D remains unclear. Germline V gene sequence: CDR1 MNHEY, CDR2 SVGAGI. The CDR3 is 15 amino acids. Trimming took 0 bases from V and 2 from J, leaving 8 bases between them. Written as DNA, the CDR3 is TGTGCCAGCAGTTACTCGCTATCCGGCAATCAGCCCCAGCATTTT. Translation: CASSYSLSGNQPQHF.

There are many counts of this clonotype. The V gene is TRBV7-2, the J gene TRBJ1-4, with D unresolved. The CDR3 is 14 amino acids. Germline lookup yields CDR1 SGHTA and CDR2 FQGNSA. V lost 2 bases and J lost 4, with 8 bases in between. The CDR3 bases are TGTGCCAGCAGCTTAAATCTCCGTAATGAAAAACTGTTTTTT. Its translation is CASSLNLRNEKLFF.

This clonotype has only a few counts. The gene calls are TRBV7-9 and TRBJ1-5; 7 bases match TRBD1. Looked up from germline, CDR1 is SEHNR and CDR2 is FQNEAQ (reference sequence). J gave up 6 bases and V 4 bases, and 9 bases lay outside the gene matches. CDR3 size: 15 residues. This CDR3 is CASSSEGQGGQPQHF. CDR3 coding DNA: TGTGCCAGCAGCTCTGAGGGGCAGGGGGGTCAGCCCCAGCATTTT.

The chain links TRBV7-9 to TRBJ2-1, with 7 bases aligning to TRBD2. V was pared by 5 bases and J by 4 bases, with 11 bases of the junction left unmatched. From germline, CDR1 is SEHNR and CDR2 FQNEAQ (reference sequence). CDR3 length: 16 amino acids. CDR3 DNA sequence: TGTGCCAGCAGCCCCCTCGAACGGCGGGGGTACAATGAGCAGTTCTTC. This sequence encodes CASSPLERRGYNEQFF.

This chain uses TRBV20-1 with TRBJ2-3, with 9 bases fitting TRBD2. Germline loops: CDR1 DFQATT, CDR2 SNEGSKA (reference sequence). J was trimmed by 1 base and V by 0 bases; bases with no gene match: 8. The length of the CDR3 is 17 residues. Here the CDR3 reads CSARDFLLAGGTDTQYF. CDR3 coding DNA: TGCAGTGCTAGAGACTTTTTACTAGCGGGTGGCACAGATACGCAGTATTTT.

The chain combines TRBV29-1 with TRBJ2-3, with D possibly matching TRBD1 (6 bases). Trimming cost V 7 bases and J 1 base, with 15 bases left between them. The germline gives CDR1 SQVTM, CDR2 ANQGSEA. The CDR3 runs 14 residues. The CDR3 sequence is CSGLQGDGTDTQYF. The DNA of the CDR3 is TGCAGCGGGTTACAGGGAGATGGCACAGATACGCAGTATTTT.

In this sample, this clonotype turned up a few times. V gene TRBV7-9 combines with J gene TRBJ2-7; TRBD1 agrees at 7 bases. The trim removed 5 bases at V and 2 bases at J, leaving 6 bases unmatched. Germline CDR1 is SEHNR and CDR2 is FQNEAQ (reference sequence). The CDR3 extends over 14 amino acids. CDR3: CASSGQAGTYEQYF. For the CDR3, the DNA is TGTGCCAGCAGCGGACAGGCCGGTACCTACGAGCAGTACTTC.

The chain links TRBV15 to TRBJ2-1, with D unclear. V was clipped by 1 base and J by 9 bases, with 10 bases between them. The length of the CDR3 is 13 residues. Germline assignment: CDR1 LNHNV and CDR2 YYDKDF (reference sequence). The CDR3 loop reads CATSRARPGEQFF. CDR3 sequence (DNA): TGTGCCACCAGCAGAGCCAGACCAGGTGAGCAGTTCTTC.

The sample holds a few counts of this clonotype. The chain joins TRBV7-6 to TRBJ2-6, with D unclear. This CDR3 has 16 residues. The V end lost 5 bases, the J end lost 0 bases, and 11 bases lay between the germline ends. Germline loops: CDR1 SGHVS, CDR2 FNYEAQ. This CDR3 is CASSVTPSSGANVLTF. The CDR3, as DNA: TGTGCCAGCAGCGTTACCCCGAGCTCTGGGGCCAACGTCCTGACTTTC.

This clonotype was recorded a few times. The chain carries TRBV6-6 and TRBJ2-3, with 10 bases lining up with TRBD1. Germline V gives CDR1 MNHNY, CDR2 SVGAGI (reference sequence). This CDR3 is built from 14 residues. V gave up 5 bases and J gave up 5 bases; unmatched junction bases: 4. The CDR3: CASSGQGVVDTQYF. In DNA, the CDR3 is TGTGCCAGCAGTGGACAGGGGGTAGTAGATACGCAGTATTTT.

This clonotype was counted at least ten times. The chain employs TRBV11-1 and TRBJ2-1; 13 nucleotides agree with TRBD2. The CDR3 has 15 residues. The germline CDR1 and CDR2 sequences are SGHAT and FQDESV (reference sequence). Unmatched junction bases numbered 8, after V lost 5 bases and J lost 10 bases. CDR3 residues: CASSPTSGGAVEQFF. As DNA, the CDR3 is TGTGCCAGCAGCCCTACTAGCGGGGGGGCCGTCGAGCAGTTCTTC.

This clonotype turned up a few times. The chain combines TRBV19 with TRBJ1-4; maybe TRBD1 (5 bases). With 10 bases removed from V and 7 bases from J, the gap between germline ends came to 25 bases. This CDR3 contains 16 residues. The V gene's germline CDR1 is LNHDA and CDR2 SQIVND (reference sequence). CDR3 DNA: TGTGCCAACCCCTATCCCAGTGGGGGTAAAGCTGAAAAACTGTTTTTT. Translated: CANPYPSGGKAEKLFF.

The rearrangement links TRBV28 to TRBJ1-5; D is unresolved. V was shortened by 3 bases and J by 0 bases, with 6 bases between the two germline ends. The CDR3 contains 14 residues. Germline V gene data show CDR1 as MDHEN and CDR2 as SYDVKM. The CDR3 protein is CASSLRASNQPQHF. The CDR3 DNA sequence: TGTGCCAGCAGTTTGCGGGCTAGCAATCAGCCCCAGCATTTT.

In its sample, this clonotype was seen a few times. The gene calls are TRBV28 and TRBJ2-7; 9 positions match TRBD1. The length of the CDR3 is 16 residues. Losses at the gene ends were 6 bases for V and 0 bases for J; bases not matched to a gene: 9. In germline, CDR1 is MDHEN, CDR2 SYDVKM. The CDR3 DNA follows: TGTGCCAGCAGCCCCGGACAGGGGATTAGCTCCTACGAGCAGTACGTC. Amino acids: CASSPGQGISSYEQYV.

This clonotype was observed a few times. The genes are TRBV4-1 and TRBJ1-6, with D maybe TRBD1 (5 bases). The CDR3 is 16 residues long. Germline assignment: CDR1 MGHRA and CDR2 YSYEKL. V was clipped by 3 bases and J by 7 bases, with 16 bases between them. CDR3: CASSQERGVPNSPLHF. The CDR3 nucleotides are TGCGCCAGCAGCCAGGAACGGGGGGTGCCAAATTCACCCCTCCACTTT.

This clonotype was detected a few times. The chain is built from TRBV6-5 and TRBJ2-1; the match to TRBD1 covers 10 bases. With 6 bases clipped from V and 4 bases from J, the junction kept 6 bases outside the gene matches. The CDR3 covers 15 residues. Germline CDR1 reads MNHEY; CDR2 reads SVGAGI. As DNA, the CDR3 is TGTGCCAGCAGCCAGGGACAGGGGCCTTACAATGAGCAGTTCTTC. This translates into CASSQGQGPYNEQFF.

V usage is TRBV6-1 and J usage is TRBJ1-3; D gene ambiguous. V was cut by 6 bases and J by 2 bases, with 11 bases left in between. CDR1 is MNHNS, CDR2 SASEGT, per germline. This CDR3 is 14 amino acids long. For the CDR3, the DNA is TGTGCCAGCAGCCTTCTCGGGACTGGAAACACCATATATTTT. Protein: CASSLLGTGNTIYF.